This T cell receptor (beta chain) was observed in a study of immune evolution from preneoplasia to lung adenocarcinoma. Between the mid-2010s and the late 2010s, patients underwent resection in Japan or China. Histologic diagnosis was independently verified by two lung pathologists. Nucleic acids came from premalignant or tumor cells enriched by macro-dissection. About this clone itself: Its antigen is as yet unknown.

CDR3 length: 14 amino acids. Germline CDR1 is MNHNS and CDR2 is SASEGT. The germline V and J ends were trimmed by 0 bases and 7 bases, with 10 bases remaining between them. Some clones are missing from TCRdb's copy, which holds only in-frame ones; the method was immunoSEQ multiplex PCR. The table records approximately 5,000 clones, roughly four fifths of them present only once. Study-level findings and limits: Compared with EGFR-mutant or double wild-type lesions, KRAS-mutant nodules were more clonal.

Sequenced input: FFPE minimally invasive lung adenocarcinoma tissue. The genes are TRBV6-1 and TRBJ2-1; perhaps D is TRBD1 or TRBD2 (5 bases each). The sequence was collected from a person between 60 and 79 years old with lung adenocarcinoma. Here the CDR3 reads CASSEAWGMNEQFF. Here the CDR3 DNA reads TGTGCCAGCAGTGAAGCATGGGGGATGAATGAGCAGTTCTTC.